The 8 T cell receptor beta chains given below trace back to one sample, sequenced in a study of control samples from healthy donors and cancer patients. Sequencing was performed with immunoSEQ multiplex PCR; in TCRdb, only in-frame clones are kept and a portion is missing. There are around 150,000 clones in the sample; approximately 94% occur only once, and less than 15% lies in the top ten. What was sequenced was PBMCs. These receptors were collected from a man aged 60 to 69 with colorectal cancer.

The rearrangement uses TRBV19 and TRBJ2-7; D tentatively reads TRBD1 or TRBD2 (5 bases each). The ends were cut back, 9 bases at V and 2 bases at J, with 17 bases in the middle. Germline CDR1 and CDR2: LNHDA and SQIVND (reference sequence). The CDR3 has 14 residues. CDR3 bases: TGTGCCAGCCGTTCCGGGACGGTTGCCTACGAGCAGTACTTC. Translated: CASRSGTVAYEQYF.

This clone was observed a single time. The genes are TRBV19 and TRBJ2-7; either TRBD1 or TRBD2 may supply D (5 bases each). In germline, CDR1 is LNHDA, CDR2 SQIVND (reference sequence). Deletions cut 8 bases from V and 2 bases from J, with 10 bases between. The length of the CDR3 is 12 residues. CDR3 nucleotide sequence: TGTGCCAGTGAGGGACGGGCCTACGAGCAGTACTTC. It translates to CASEGRAYEQYF.

The rearrangement joins TRBV6-4 to TRBJ1-2, with 9 positions matching TRBD1. The CDR3 loop spans 15 amino acids. The germline V gene encodes CDR1 MRHNA and CDR2 SNTAGT. V lost 4 bases to trimming and J lost 2 bases; unmatched junction nucleotides: 5. The CDR3 is CASSVEGTGNYGYTF. CDR3 DNA sequence: TGTGCCAGCAGTGTCGAAGGGACAGGGAACTATGGCTACACCTTC.

The chain carries TRBV5-4 and TRBJ1-3; a possible D gene is TRBD1 (5 bases). The germline gives CDR1 SGHNT, CDR2 YYREEE (reference sequence). This CDR3 is built from 14 residues. V dropped 0 bases and J dropped 7 bases, with 11 bases sitting between them. CDR3 amino acids: CASSLGAGSNTIYF. The CDR3, as DNA: TGTGCCAGCAGCTTGGGAGCAGGGAGTAACACCATATATTTT.

The genes are TRBV10-2 and TRBJ2-6, with D possibly matching TRBD1 (7 bases). This CDR3 contains 14 residues. The V and J ends lost 10 bases and 2 bases respectively, with 12 bases between them. Germline V gene data show CDR1 as WSHSY and CDR2 as SAAADI. CDR3 residues: CAIRGAPGANVLTF. In DNA form, the CDR3 reads TGCGCCATCAGGGGGGCGCCTGGGGCCAACGTCCTGACTTTC.

This clone was detected only a few times. V gene TRBV6-2 or TRBV6-3 combines with J gene TRBJ1-5; no clear D gene. This CDR3 comprises 20 residues. Germline-derived CDR1 and CDR2 are MNHEY and SVGEGT. V dropped 2 bases and J dropped 0 bases, with 23 bases sitting between them. The DNA for the CDR3 is TGTGCCAGCAGTTACCTAGAAGCACCCAAGCATTTTTATAGCAATCAGCCCCAGCATTTT. Translation gives CASSYLEAPKHFYSNQPQHF.

V is TRBV7-9 and J is TRBJ1-1, with no clear D. V gave up 2 bases and J gave up 5 bases, with 12 bases separating them. Germline CDR1 is SEHNR and CDR2 is FQNEAQ (reference sequence). CDR3 size: 14 residues. The CDR3 reads CASSLSTVGTEAFF. CDR3 in DNA: TGTGCCAGCAGCTTATCGACGGTGGGGACTGAAGCTTTCTTT.

J is TRBJ2-7 and V is TRBV7-6; 9 bases fit TRBD2. V shed 3 bases, J shed 9 bases, and the junction held 9 bases outside the gene matches. Germline values: CDR1 SGHVS, CDR2 FNYEAQ. The CDR3 is 14 residues long. The CDR3 sequence is CASSLTRGGSGQYF. CDR3 nucleotides: TGTGCCAGCAGCTTGACGCGGGGGGGCTCCGGGCAGTACTTC.